This T cell receptor (beta chain) appears in the sequencing data of a study of glioma-infiltrating T cells after dendritic cell vaccination. Study context: Autologous tumor lysate was loaded overnight onto monocyte-derived dendritic cells grown approximately seven days with IL-4 and GM-CSF. General observations from the study: Patients with more pretreatment TILs had longer time to progression and survival. Survival was not directly related to TCR clonality in these patients.

As concerns this clone: What it binds is unknown.

The germline gives CDR1 MNHNS, CDR2 SASEGT. Trimming took 4 bases from V and 4 from J; bases not matched to a gene: 9. The length of the CDR3 is 15 residues. Fresh-frozen tumor tissue and more than two years of survival data were available for all. Assay used: immunoSEQ multiplex PCR; TCRdb lists only in-frame clones, some missing. This table holds approximately 100,000 clones, roughly 79% found once. V gene TRBV6-1 combines with J gene TRBJ2-7; 8 bases align to TRBD1. The sample in question was blood, obtained before dendritic cell vaccination. The clonotype was recovered from a human donor with glioblastoma. This CDR3 is CASSAPNRGSYEQYF. Here the CDR3 DNA reads TGTGCCAGCAGTGCCCCTAACAGGGGGAGTTACGAGCAGTACTTC.